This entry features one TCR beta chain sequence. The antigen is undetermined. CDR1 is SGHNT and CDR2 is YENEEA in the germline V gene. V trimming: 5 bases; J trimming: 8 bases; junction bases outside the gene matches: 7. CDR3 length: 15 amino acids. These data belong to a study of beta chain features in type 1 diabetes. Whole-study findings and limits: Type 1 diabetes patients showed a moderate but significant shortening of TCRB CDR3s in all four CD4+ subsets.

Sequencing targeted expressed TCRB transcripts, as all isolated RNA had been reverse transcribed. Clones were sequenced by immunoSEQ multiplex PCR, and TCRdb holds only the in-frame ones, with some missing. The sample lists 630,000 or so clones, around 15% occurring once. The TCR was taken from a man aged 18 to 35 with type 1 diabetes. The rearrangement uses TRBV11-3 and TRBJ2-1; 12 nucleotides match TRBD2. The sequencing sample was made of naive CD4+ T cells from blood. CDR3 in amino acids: CASSPLAGGFHEQFF. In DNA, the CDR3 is TGTGCCAGCAGCCCTCTAGCGGGAGGGTTCCATGAGCAGTTCTTC.